A single sample is the source of the 5 T cell receptor beta chains below, sequenced in a study of blood T cell repertoires in COVID-19 (dated by TCRdb to between 2020 and 2021). Libraries were constructed by the immunoSEQ multiplex PCR assay. What TCRdb holds here is the immuneACCESS table cut down to in-frame rearrangements. Part of the clones is not present; checked against another copy, under half of the missing clones reflect an unresolved V gene, and the others are unexplained. The sample records about 110,000 clones, about 82% of which are singletons. The ten largest clones represent around 6.2% of the sample. The sequencing input was peripheral blood. These TCRs come from a man older than 75 with COVID-19, enrolled during active disease.

The rearrangement uses TRBV18 and TRBJ1-1; 9 bases are shared with TRBD1. The V and J ends lost 3 bases and 10 bases, in that order; junction bases with no gene match: 12. The CDR3 is made up of 15 amino acids. Germline loops: CDR1 KGHSH, CDR2 LQKENI. DNA for the CDR3: TGTGCCAGCTCACCCCCCGGGACAGGGCTTCGAGGAGCTTTCTTT. It translates to CASSPPGTGLRGAFF. Looking up the rest from reference TRBV18 and TRBJ1-1 gives the full variable domain: NAGVMQNPRHLVRRRGQEARLRCSPMKGHSHVYWYRQLPEEGLKFMVYLQKENIIDESGMPKERFSAEFPKEGPSILRIQQVVRGDSAAYFCASSPPGTGLRGAFFGQGTRLTVV.

CDR3 protein: CASSQFPPSATGRSEAFF. CDR3 nucleotide sequence: TGCGCCAGCAGCCAATTCCCCCCAAGTGCGACAGGGAGGTCTGAAGCTTTCTTT. V is TRBV4-1 and J is TRBJ1-1, with 7 bases matching TRBD1. Germline CDR1 is MGHRA and CDR2 is YSYEKL. Trimming at V came to 2 bases and at J to 6 bases, leaving 18 bases not matched to a gene. The length of the CDR3 is 18 residues.

The V gene is TRBV3-1 (or the pseudogene TRBV3-2), the J gene TRBJ2-5, with TRBD2 matching over 11 bases. Looked up from germline, CDR1 is LGHDT and CDR2 is YNNKEL (reference sequence). The CDR3 runs 14 residues. With V trimmed by 4 bases and J by 7 bases, 5 bases remained unmatched. The CDR3 coding sequence is TGTGCCAGCAGCCCAACTAGCGGGGGCCCGACCCAGTACTTC. Residues: CASSPTSGGPTQYF.

This clone was seen only a few times. The sample carries other DNA sequences with the same CDR3. The chain combines TRBV5-1 with TRBJ1-1; TRBD1 matches 9 bases. CDR3 length equals 15 residues. The germline CDR1 and CDR2 sequences are SGHRS and YFSETQ. V lost 4 bases to trimming and J lost 1 base; unmatched junction nucleotides: 5. CDR3 in DNA: TGCGCCAGCAGCCTGGAGGGACAGGGGAACACTGAAGCTTTCTTT. Translating it yields CASSLEGQGNTEAFF.

The gene calls are TRBV28 and TRBJ2-1, with 9 bases fitting TRBD2. Trimming cost V 3 bases and J 4 bases; bases outside gene matches: 7. Germline loops: CDR1 MDHEN, CDR2 SYDVKM. The CDR3 is made up of 16 amino acids. CDR3 coding DNA: TGTGCCAGCAGTTTCCCGCTAGCGGGACTTTACAATGAGCAGTTCTTC. Amino acid sequence: CASSFPLAGLYNEQFF.